These 17 T cell receptor beta chains came from one sample sequenced in a study of blood T cell repertoires in COVID-19. Profiled with immunoSEQ multiplex PCR; TCRdb holds only in-frame clones, not every one. The sample lists fewer than 65,000 clones, 87% seen once, with roughly a tenth in the top ten. Sequenced input: peripheral blood. Receptors originate from a human donor with acute or convalescent COVID-19. The donor label of this sample is uncertain.

The chain has TRBV19 and TRBJ1-5; weak D call: TRBD1 (5 bases). The CDR3 runs 16 residues. The germline V gene encodes CDR1 LNHDA and CDR2 SQIVND (reference sequence). The V gene lost 7 bases and the J gene lost 3 bases, with 19 bases spanning the gap. The DNA of the CDR3 is TGTGCCAGTACCCCTCAGGGAGGACGGAACAATCAGCCCCAGCATTTT. This codes for CASTPQGGRNNQPQHF.

The gene calls are TRBV13 and TRBJ2-5, with D perhaps matching TRBD2 (5 bases). V dropped 6 bases and J dropped 5 bases, with 28 bases sitting between them. CDR3 length: 18 residues. Germline CDR1 is PRHDT and CDR2 is FYEKMQ (reference sequence). CDR3 nucleotide sequence: TGTGCCAGCAGGCATACCCGATACGAGGGCCCGGTCGATGAGACCCAGTACTTC. Protein: CASRHTRYEGPVDETQYF.

CDR3: CASSPLRETNEKLFF. The CDR3 region has the DNA TGTGCCAGCAGCCCCCTGCGAGAAACTAATGAAAAACTGTTTTTT. This chain connects TRBV28 to TRBJ1-4; no clear D. V was shortened by 6 bases and J by 1 base, with 12 bases between the two germline ends. Per germline, CDR1 MDHEN and CDR2 SYDVKM. The CDR3 is made up of 15 amino acids.

The chain joins TRBV19 to TRBJ2-1, with TRBD2 identical over 8 bases. J lost 7 bases, V lost 2 bases, and 10 bases had no gene match. This CDR3 has 16 amino acids. The germline CDR1 and CDR2 sequences are LNHDA and SQIVND (reference sequence). DNA for the CDR3: TGTGCCAGTAGTATAAACCCAGCGGGAGAGGATAATGAGCAGTTCTTC. Translated, it gives CASSINPAGEDNEQFF. The whole variable domain, filled in from reference TRBV19 and TRBJ2-1, reads DGGITQSPKYLFRKEGQNVTLSCEQNLNHDAMYWYRQDPGQGLRLIYYSQIVNDFQKGDIAEGYSVSREKKESFPLTVTSAQKNPTAFYLCASSINPAGEDNEQFFGPGTRLTVL.

The V and J genes are TRBV19 and TRBJ1-2; maybe TRBD1 (5 bases). Trimming left V 6 bases short and J 4 bases short, with 21 bases between. Germline V gene lookup returns CDR1 LNHDA and CDR2 SQIVND (reference sequence). This CDR3 spans 16 amino acids. The CDR3 bases are TGTGCCAGTAGCCTCCAGGGTGGGGTTGTTGGCTATGGCTACACCTTC. Its protein is CASSLQGGVVGYGYTF.

The chain employs TRBV3-1 (or the pseudogene TRBV3-2) and TRBJ1-1; tentative D call: TRBD1 (5 bases). Germline CDR1 reads LGHDT; CDR2 reads YNNKEL (reference sequence). The CDR3 consists of 13 residues. The germline V and J ends were trimmed by 5 bases and 2 bases, with 9 bases remaining between them. CDR3 DNA: TGTGCCAGCAGCAATCAGGGCAACACTGAAGCTTTCTTT. Its translation is CASSNQGNTEAFF.

The chain joins TRBV18 to TRBJ1-2, with D unresolved. Trimming left V 2 bases short and J 6 bases short, with 10 bases between. Germline V gene sequence: CDR1 KGHSH, CDR2 LQKENI. This CDR3 has 13 residues. The CDR3 region is CASSPISQDGYTF. In nucleotides, the CDR3 is TGTGCCAGCTCACCAATCAGCCAGGATGGCTACACCTTC.

J is TRBJ2-5 and V is TRBV7-2; 13 bases fit TRBD2. V shed 4 bases, J shed 7 bases, and the junction held 12 bases outside the gene matches. Germline V gives CDR1 SGHTA, CDR2 FQGNSA. The CDR3 has 17 residues. CDR3 nucleotide sequence: TGTGCCAGCAGCTCGCGAATGGGGACTAGCGGGATCGGGACCCAGTACTTC. This codes for CASSSRMGTSGIGTQYF.

The V gene is TRBV19, the J gene TRBJ1-2; D may be TRBD1 (5 bases). The germline V gene has CDR1 LNHDA and CDR2 SQIVND (reference sequence). This CDR3 comprises 14 residues. V was trimmed by 5 bases and J by 5 bases, leaving 15 bases between them. CDR3 bases: TGTGCCAGTAGTCGACTAGGGGCGGAGTATGGCTACACCTTC. This translates into CASSRLGAEYGYTF. The whole variable domain, filled in from reference TRBV19 and TRBJ1-2, reads DGGITQSPKYLFRKEGQNVTLSCEQNLNHDAMYWYRQDPGQGLRLIYYSQIVNDFQKGDIAEGYSVSREKKESFPLTVTSAQKNPTAFYLCASSRLGAEYGYTFGSGTRLTVV.

V usage is TRBV11-2 and J usage is TRBJ2-2; 7 positions agree with TRBD1. The CDR3 consists of 17 residues. Germline V gene sequence: CDR1 SGHAT, CDR2 FQNNGV. Trimming took 3 bases from V and 6 from J; bases not matched to a gene: 13. Written as DNA, the CDR3 is TGTGCCAGCAGCTTGGCATCCGGGACAGTGGGTTCCGGGGAGCTGTTTTTT. Protein product: CASSLASGTVGSGELFF.

The chain employs TRBV7-9 and TRBJ2-1; 10 bases are shared with TRBD2. Per germline, CDR1 SEHNR and CDR2 FQNEAQ (reference sequence). The J segment lost 7 bases and the V segment lost 2 bases, leaving 5 bases of the junction unmatched. The CDR3 totals 15 residues. CDR3 loop: CASSLLAGAWNEQFF. The CDR3, as DNA: TGTGCCAGCAGCTTACTAGCGGGGGCGTGGAATGAGCAGTTCTTC.

V and J are TRBV4-2 and TRBJ2-3; D might be TRBD2 (6 bases). There are 15 residues in the CDR3. V gave up 4 bases and J gave up 2 bases, with 13 bases separating them. Germline V CDR1 and CDR2: LGHNA, YNFKEQ. This CDR3 reads CASSPSGSDTDTQYF. The CDR3 nucleotides read TGTGCCAGCAGCCCGAGCGGGTCCGACACAGATACGCAGTATTTT.

The V gene is TRBV11-2, the J gene TRBJ1-1; the match to TRBD1 covers 7 bases. The CDR3 covers 13 residues. The V and J ends lost 4 bases and 4 bases, in that order; junction bases with no gene match: 3. Germline loops: CDR1 SGHAT, CDR2 FQNNGV. The CDR3 DNA sequence: TGTGCCAGCAGCTCGGACAGGCTCACTGAAGCTTTCTTT. Translation: CASSSDRLTEAFF.

The chain is built from TRBV6-5 and TRBJ1-5; the D gene is possibly TRBD1 (5 bases). The germline V gene has CDR1 MNHEY and CDR2 SVGAGI. The CDR3 totals 15 residues. Trimming cost V 6 bases and J 4 bases, with 16 bases left between them. The CDR3 coding sequence is TGTGCCAGCAGCGTCTTGGGGGGAGAGAATCAGCCCCAGCATTTT. Translating it yields CASSVLGGENQPQHF.

This chain joins TRBV25-1 and TRBJ2-1; D not certain. Between the trimmed V and J ends, which lost 2 bases and 6 bases, there was a span of 17 bases. This CDR3 has 16 amino acids. Per the germline V gene, CDR1 is MGHDK and CDR2 is SYGVNS. The chain's CDR3 is CASSEERQLLSNEQFF. DNA of the CDR3: TGTGCCAGCAGTGAAGAGCGTCAGCTCTTAAGCAATGAGCAGTTCTTC.

CDR3 coding DNA: TGTGCCAGCAGTCGGCAGGGATGGAATTCACCCCTCCACTTT. Its protein product is CASSRQGWNSPLHF. V gene TRBV27 combines with J gene TRBJ1-6; tentatively, D is TRBD1 (5 bases). Germline CDR1 and CDR2: MNHEY and SMNVEV (reference sequence). V was shortened by 5 bases and J by 7 bases, with 12 bases between the two germline ends. There are 14 residues in the CDR3.

The chain recombines TRBV18 with TRBJ2-2; a possible D gene is TRBD1 (5 bases). Germline V CDR1 and CDR2: KGHSH, LQKENI. This CDR3 region has 18 residues. Trimming removed 3 bases at V and 5 bases at J, with 22 bases between. CDR3 sequence (DNA): TGTGCCAGCTCACCCAAACCAATCGTCAGGGTGGCGACCGGGGAGCTGTTTTTT. Its translation is CASSPKPIVRVATGELFF.